This TCR beta chain was identified in a study of glioma-infiltrating T cells. There are 14 residues in the CDR3. Germline V gene lookup returns CDR1 DFQATT and CDR2 SNEGSKA (reference sequence). V lost 6 bases to trimming and J lost 7 bases, with 18 bases between them. Regarding the study as a whole: Gliomas, especially low-grade, showed above-expected tissue-blood divergence; non-neoplastic patients showed below. CDR3 overlap between tissue and blood was very small.

Using RNA template, CDR3s of TCR alpha and beta were amplified with iRepertoire arm-PCR. Tissue mRNA or PBMC total RNA, about 85-400 ng, went into one-step reverse transcription and amplification. A single record per CDR3 protein comes from TCRdb applying MiXCR to the multiplex PCR reads. The data hold 90,000 to 110,000 distinct CDR3 sequences, with 25% to 30% observed a single time. This clonotype was observed at least ten times. Antigen specificity is unknown. The TCR sequence derives from a human donor with low-grade glioma or glioblastoma, undergoing nonglioma brain surgery, or in good health (not recorded which). The V call is TRBV20-1, the J call TRBJ1-4; D is unclear. The sample taken for sequencing was glioma tissue, nonneoplastic brain tissue, or PBMCs (not recorded which). The CDR3 reads CSAFPTRAVEKLFF. DNA for the CDR3: TGCAGTGCCTTCCCTACAAGGGCAGTTGAAAAACTGTTTTTT.